The 24 T cell receptor beta chains in this list originate from one sample, sequenced in a study of glioma-infiltrating T cells (dated by TCRdb to 2016 to 2017). Data came from an Illumina MiSeq. TCR alpha and beta CDR3 regions were amplified with the iRepertoire nested amplicon-rescue multiplex PCR (arm-PCR) platform from RNA. The public reads were reprocessed in TCRdb via fastp at Q25 and MiXCR, keeping in-frame beta chains. Entries that share a CDR3 protein sequence are merged under the most common genes and DNA. The sample contains about 110,000 distinct CDR3 sequences, about 25% of them found a single time. In total, the top ten clones hold 35% of the sample. Sample: glioma tissue, nonneoplastic brain tissue, or PBMCs (not recorded which). These receptors originate from a human donor with low-grade glioma or glioblastoma, undergoing nonglioma brain surgery, or in good health (not recorded which).

This clonotype was seen repeatedly, ten times or more. J is TRBJ2-7 and V is TRBV28; 14 nucleotides line up with TRBD2. Germline V gene lookup returns CDR1 MDHEN and CDR2 SYDVKM. The CDR3 sequence is 16 residues long. Trimming at V came to 6 bases and at J to 4 bases, leaving 8 bases not matched to a gene. CDR3 loop: CASSFGTSGSSYEQYF. In DNA form, the CDR3 reads TGTGCCAGCAGCTTCGGGACTAGCGGGAGTTCTTACGAGCAGTACTTC.

This clonotype was observed many times. This chain connects TRBV7-2 to TRBJ2-7; TRBD1 might be the D (6 bases). Germline V CDR1 and CDR2: SGHTA, FQGNSA. V gave up 1 base and J gave up 2 bases, with 9 bases separating them. CDR3 length: 14 amino acids. CDR3: CASSLETGTYEQYF. Here the CDR3 DNA reads TGTGCCAGCAGCTTAGAGACAGGAACCTACGAGCAGTACTTC.

This clonotype was observed a few times. The rearrangement uses TRBV29-1 and TRBJ1-5; a weak D match, TRBD1 (6 bases). CDR1 SQVTM and CDR2 ANQGSEA come from the germline V gene. This CDR3 has 14 residues. Trimming cost V 4 bases and J 0 bases, with 10 bases left between them. The CDR3 sequence is CSVVGADSNQPQHF. DNA of the CDR3: TGCAGCGTTGTGGGGGCCGATAGCAATCAGCCCCAGCATTTT.

In this sample, this clonotype turned up many times. CDR3 residues: CSAESQGGNEQFF. CDR3 in DNA: TGCAGCGCGGAGTCCCAAGGTGGGAATGAGCAGTTCTTC. The chain joins TRBV29-1 to TRBJ2-1; D is uncertain. Germline values: CDR1 SQVTM, CDR2 ANQGSEA. The CDR3 has 13 residues. Trimming left V 7 bases short and J 7 bases short, with 17 bases between.

In DNA form, the CDR3 reads TGTGCCAGCAGGGGGGGGGCGGGCGGCTACACCTTC. It yields the protein CASRGGAGGYTF. The chain couples TRBV12-3 or TRBV12-4 to TRBJ1-2; D perhaps matches TRBD1 (6 bases). The CDR3 has 12 residues. V was trimmed by 6 bases and J by 8 bases, leaving 13 bases between them.

The chain recombines TRBV12-3 or TRBV12-4 with TRBJ2-7, with D possibly being TRBD2 (6 bases). CDR3 size: 15 residues. V was trimmed by 2 bases and J by 0 bases, leaving 11 bases between them. DNA for the CDR3: TGTGCCAGCAGTTTACGGGACGGGAGCTCCTACGAGCAGTACTTC. Its protein is CASSLRDGSSYEQYF.

This clonotype was seen at least ten times. The chain employs TRBV12-3 or TRBV12-4 and TRBJ2-5; possibly TRBD1 or TRBD2 for D (6 bases each). The V end was cut by 5 bases, the J end by 5 bases, with 12 bases between. The CDR3 runs 13 residues. CDR3 nucleotides: TGTGCCAGCAGTCGGAGAGGGGGGGAGACCCAGTACTTC. Amino acid sequence: CASSRRGGETQYF.

The table lists this clonotype with a few counts. V is TRBV13 and J is TRBJ1-6; 8 bases agree with TRBD1. CDR1 and CDR2 from the germline V gene are PRHDT and FYEKMQ (reference sequence). The length of the CDR3 is 19 residues. V lost 0 bases to trimming and J lost 4 bases; unmatched junction nucleotides: 11. The CDR3 DNA is TGTGCCAGCAGCTTAGGTCGGACAGGGACGGCTTTTTATAATTCACCCCTCCACTTT. Translating it yields CASSLGRTGTAFYNSPLHF.

CDR3 DNA sequence: TGTGCCAGCAGGATTACAGGGGAGAGTTCACCCCTCCACTTT. It is translated as CASRITGESSPLHF. The chain links TRBV7-9 to TRBJ1-6; 7 bases fit TRBD1. The CDR3 sequence is 14 residues long. V lost 6 bases to trimming and J lost 9 bases; unmatched junction nucleotides: 8. The V gene's germline CDR1 is SEHNR and CDR2 FQNEAQ (reference sequence).

In this sample, this clonotype turned up many times. The rearrangement uses TRBV5-1 and TRBJ1-6, with 7 bases matching TRBD1. The germline CDR1 and CDR2 sequences are SGHRS and YFSETQ. The V gene end was trimmed by 6 bases and the J gene end by 7 bases; junction bases not matched to a gene: 7. This CDR3 spans 14 amino acids. In DNA, the CDR3 is TGCGCCAGCACCTTCGACAGGGTCAATTCACCCCTCCACTTT. It codes for CASTFDRVNSPLHF.

This chain joins TRBV20-1 and TRBJ2-3; D is perhaps TRBD1 or TRBD2 (6 bases each). Trimming took off 6 bases at V and 2 bases at J, with 18 bases between the two ends. CDR1 is DFQATT, CDR2 SNEGSKA, per germline (reference sequence). The length of the CDR3 is 15 residues. CDR3 amino acids: CSASDLGGLTDTQYF. CDR3 nucleotide sequence: TGCAGTGCCAGCGACCTTGGGGGGCTCACAGATACGCAGTATTTT.

This clonotype showed up many times. The J gene is TRBJ2-7, the V gene TRBV27; D not resolved. Germline V lookup: CDR1 MNHEY, CDR2 SMNVEV (reference sequence). V lost 5 bases and J 4 bases, leaving 15 bases between the germline ends. CDR3 length: 14 residues. Here the CDR3 DNA reads TGTGCCAGCAGTCCCAGAACCTTAACTTACGAGCAGTACTTC. Translation: CASSPRTLTYEQYF.

With respect to this clonotype: With a much larger clone just one base away, this may be a read error. This chain uses TRBV7-2 with TRBJ2-7, with a possible D match to TRBD1 (6 bases). The V end lost 4 bases, the J end lost 2 bases, and 18 bases lay between the germline ends. The germline V gene has CDR1 SGHTA and CDR2 FQGNSA. The CDR3 runs 16 residues. For the CDR3, the DNA is TGTGCCAGCAGCTACGACGGGACATGGCCGACCTACGAGCAGTACTTC. Protein sequence: CASSYDGTWPTYEQYF.

The table lists this clonotype with a few counts. V is TRBV29-1 and J is TRBJ2-1; D gene uncertain. The CDR3 covers 11 residues. The germline V gene has CDR1 SQVTM and CDR2 ANQGSEA. With 5 bases removed from V and 6 bases from J, the gap between germline ends came to 8 bases. DNA of the CDR3: TGCAGCGTTACCCGTCCCAATGAGCAGTTCTTC. This encodes CSVTRPNEQFF.

This sequence joins TRBV30 and TRBJ2-1; 8 bases line up with TRBD2. The CDR3 is made up of 15 amino acids. V was clipped by 0 bases and J by 7 bases; unmatched bases: 8. Germline CDR1 GTSNPN, CDR2 SVGIG (reference sequence). The CDR3 reads CAWSVRPGGENEQFF. Here the CDR3 DNA reads TGTGCCTGGAGTGTACGTCCGGGGGGGGAAAATGAGCAGTTCTTC.

As for this clonotype: Germline is not matched at one junction end, which may reflect a read error. V usage is TRBV20-1 and J usage is TRBJ1-1; D call uncertain. There are 11 residues in the CDR3. In germline, CDR1 is DFQATT, CDR2 SNEGSKA (reference sequence). The CDR3: CSAPQTPEAYF. The DNA of the CDR3 is TGCAGTGCCCCCCAAACACCTGAAGCTTACTTT.

This clonotype has at least ten counts. The rearrangement joins TRBV28 to TRBJ2-5; D is uncertain. The CDR3 runs 14 residues. Germline loops: CDR1 MDHEN, CDR2 SYDVKM. The V end was cut by 5 bases, the J end by 0 bases, with 10 bases between. The CDR3 nucleotides read TGTGCCAGCAGTGTCCCTAGAGACCAAGAGACCCAGTACTTC. Translated, it gives CASSVPRDQETQYF.

This clonotype was seen repeatedly, ten times or more. The J gene is TRBJ2-7, the V gene TRBV14; D call uncertain. V lost 6 bases, J lost 3 bases, and 9 bases lay in between. Germline assignment: CDR1 SGHDN and CDR2 FVKESK. The CDR3 length is 12 residues. CDR3: CASSHSIYEQYF. The CDR3, as DNA: TGTGCCAGCAGTCATTCAATCTACGAGCAGTACTTC.

This clonotype was observed many times. The chain links TRBV18 to TRBJ1-1, with TRBD1 matching 9 bases. The V segment lost 2 bases and the J segment 1 base; nucleotides outside the gene matches: 8. Germline V gives CDR1 KGHSH, CDR2 LQKENI. The CDR3 has 17 residues. The CDR3 protein is CASSPFNLGQGNTEAFF. CDR3 DNA: TGTGCCAGCTCACCATTCAATCTGGGACAGGGGAACACTGAAGCTTTCTTT.

This clonotype was counted ten times or more. The rearrangement joins TRBV27 to TRBJ1-4; the D is unclear. The V and J ends lost 6 bases and 5 bases respectively, with 13 bases between them. From germline, CDR1 is MNHEY and CDR2 SMNVEV (reference sequence). The CDR3 runs to 14 residues. The CDR3 DNA reads TGTGCCAGCAGCCCCCCAGGCCAGAATGAAAAACTGTTTTTT. Translated, it gives CASSPPGQNEKLFF.

This clonotype came up a few times. The chain employs TRBV7-8 and TRBJ2-5; the match to TRBD2 covers 8 bases. The CDR3 spans 14 residues. After removal of 5 bases from V and 0 bases from J, the junction contained 2 bases not matched to a gene. Germline V gene sequence: CDR1 SGHVS, CDR2 FQNEAQ. The DNA of the CDR3 is TGTGCCAGCAGCCGACTAGCGTACCAAGAGACCCAGTACTTC. Its translation: CASSRLAYQETQYF.

This clonotype was detected only once. The V call is TRBV5-1, the J call TRBJ1-4; possibly TRBD1 for D (6 bases). The CDR3 runs to 15 residues. Looked up from germline, CDR1 is SGHRS and CDR2 is YFSETQ. With 4 bases removed from V and 0 bases from J, the gap between germline ends came to 10 bases. The CDR3, as DNA: TGCGCCAGCAGCGTATCAGGGGCAACTAATGAAAAACTGTTTTTT. Its protein product is CASSVSGATNEKLFF.

This clonotype was counted many times. V gene TRBV4-3 combines with J gene TRBJ2-1; D could derive from TRBD1 or TRBD2 (5 bases each). Trimming pared 0 bases from V and 5 bases from J, leaving 14 bases between. Per the germline V gene, CDR1 is LGHNA and CDR2 is YSLEER. This CDR3 spans 16 amino acids. This CDR3 is CASSQEGVARDNEQFF. The CDR3 DNA reads TGCGCCAGCAGCCAAGAGGGGGTAGCGCGTGACAATGAGCAGTTCTTC.

Ten or more counts support this clonotype. The chain uses TRBV5-4 and TRBJ1-2; D is unresolved. Trimming shortened V by 0 bases and J by 5 bases, and 8 bases separated the two germline ends. Germline assignment: CDR1 SGHNT and CDR2 YYREEE (reference sequence). The CDR3 is made up of 13 amino acids. The CDR3 DNA sequence: TGTGCCAGCAGCTTGGGGACGCTTTATGGCTACACCTTC. It encodes CASSLGTLYGYTF.